A single sample gave rise to the 6 T cell receptor beta chains below, sequenced in a study of radiation and T cells in renal cell carcinoma. Stated time point: blood 2 weeks post-SBRT. Specified treatment: 15 Gy SBRT to primary tumor, nephrectomy 4 weeks later. Sequencing used immunoSEQ multiplex PCR; TCRdb keeps in-frame clones, though not all of them. The sample lists some 150,000 clones; roughly 86% were seen once. The specimen was blood, collected from a patient whose treatment included radiotherapy and nephrectomy. The receptor source for this set is a woman between 45 and 65 years old with renal cell carcinoma.

J is TRBJ2-3 and V is TRBV7-2, with unresolved D. The CDR3 sequence is 16 residues long. CDR1 and CDR2 from the germline V gene are SGHTA and FQGNSA. V was clipped by 1 base and J by 2 bases, with 13 bases between them. The CDR3, as DNA: TGTGCCAGCAGCTTAGGTTCCGGACCATACACAGATACGCAGTATTTT. This translates into CASSLGSGPYTDTQYF. Full variable domain (rest looked up from reference TRBV7-2 and TRBJ2-3): GAGVSQSPSNKVTEKGKDVELRCDPISGHTALYWYRQSLGQGLEFLIYFQGNSAPDKSGLPSDRFSAERTGGSVSTLTIQRTQQEDSAVYLCASSLGSGPYTDTQYFGPGTRLTVL.

The V and J genes are TRBV19 and TRBJ1-2, with a possible D match to TRBD1 (5 bases). Trimming removed 4 bases from V and 4 bases from J, with 13 bases in between. Germline assignment: CDR1 LNHDA and CDR2 SQIVND (reference sequence). CDR3 length equals 14 residues. CDR3 nucleotide sequence: TGTGCCAGTAGTACTGTAGGGGATGGCTATGGCTACACCTTC. Residues: CASSTVGDGYGYTF.

This clone was recorded once. V usage is TRBV6-1 and J usage is TRBJ2-6, with D hard to call. Trimming pared 7 bases from V and 0 bases from J, leaving 10 bases between. Germline CDR1 reads MNHNS; CDR2 reads SASEGT. The CDR3 has 15 residues. CDR3 nucleotides: TGTGCCAGCAAGCAGGTTTTCTCTGGGGCCAACGTCCTGACTTTC. Its protein is CASKQVFSGANVLTF.

The gene calls are TRBV5-1 and TRBJ1-1, with TRBD1 matching 8 bases. V gave up 5 bases and J gave up 1 base; unmatched junction bases: 16. This CDR3 has 18 residues. Looked up from germline, CDR1 is SGHRS and CDR2 is YFSETQ. In nucleotides, the CDR3 is TGCGCCAGCAGACCCGACAGGGGCCTAAATTTTGGGAACACTGAAGCTTTCTTT. This codes for CASRPDRGLNFGNTEAFF. The variable domain in full, with the rest retrieved from reference TRBV5-1 and TRBJ1-1, is KAGVTQTPRYLIKTRGQQVTLSCSPISGHRSVSWYQQTPGQGLQFLFEYFSETQRNKGNFPGRFSGRQFSNSRSEMNVSTLELGDSALYLCASRPDRGLNFGNTEAFFGQGTRLTVV.

The genes are TRBV5-4 and TRBJ1-3; 7 nucleotides match TRBD1. Germline-derived CDR1 and CDR2 are SGHNT and YYREEE (reference sequence). The J segment lost 1 base and the V segment lost 4 bases, leaving 11 bases of the junction unmatched. The CDR3 totals 17 residues. The CDR3 spells CASSTDRERVSGNTIYF. The CDR3 DNA follows: TGTGCCAGCAGCACCGACAGGGAACGGGTATCTGGAAACACCATATATTTT. The full variable domain, rest sourced from reference TRBV5-4 and TRBJ1-3, is ETGVTQSPTHLIKTRGQQVTLRCSSQSGHNTVSWYQQALGQGPQFIFQYYREEENGRGNFPPRFSGLQFPNYSSELNVNALELDDSALYLCASSTDRERVSGNTIYFGEGSWLTVV.

The DNA of the CDR3 is TGCGCCAGCAGCCCCAGGGGCGGGGGACCGACCGGGGAGCTGTTTTTT. Encoded protein: CASSPRGGGPTGELFF. The V gene is TRBV5-1, the J gene TRBJ2-2; D might be TRBD2 (7 bases). V was cut by 4 bases and J by 5 bases, with 18 bases left in between. The CDR3 loop spans 16 amino acids. Germline CDR1 reads SGHRS; CDR2 reads YFSETQ.